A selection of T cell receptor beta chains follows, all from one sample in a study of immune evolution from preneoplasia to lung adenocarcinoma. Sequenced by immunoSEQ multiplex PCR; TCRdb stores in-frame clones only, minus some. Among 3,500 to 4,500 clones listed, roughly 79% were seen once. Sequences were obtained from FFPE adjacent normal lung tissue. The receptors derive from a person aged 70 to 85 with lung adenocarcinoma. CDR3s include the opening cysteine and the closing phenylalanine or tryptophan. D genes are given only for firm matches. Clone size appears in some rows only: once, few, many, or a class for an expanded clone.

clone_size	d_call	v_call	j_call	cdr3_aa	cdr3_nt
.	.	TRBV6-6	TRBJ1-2	CASSSPTREGHGYTF	TGTGCCAGCAGCTCCCCGACCAGGGAGGGTCATGGCTACACCTTC
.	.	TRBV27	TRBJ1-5	CASSLGKIHQPQHF	TGTGCCAGCAGTTTAGGGAAGATTCATCAGCCCCAGCATTTT
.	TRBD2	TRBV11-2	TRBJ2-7	CASSLTRGDGAYEQYF	TGTGCCAGCAGCTTAACCCGGGGGGACGGTGCCTACGAGCAGTACTTC
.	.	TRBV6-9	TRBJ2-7	CASSYPIPATERYEQYF	TGTGCCAGCAGTTACCCCATCCCTGCGACGGAACGCTACGAGCAGTACTTC
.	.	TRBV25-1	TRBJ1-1	CASKRPGGKAEAFF	TGTGCCAGCAAGCGCCCTGGGGGGAAGGCTGAAGCTTTCTTT
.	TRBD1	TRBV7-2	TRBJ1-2	CASSLLQGSYGYTF	TGTGCCAGCAGCCTATTACAGGGGAGCTATGGCTACACCTTC
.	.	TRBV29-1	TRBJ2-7	CSVEVGATSYEQYF	TGCAGCGTTGAAGTAGGGGCGACCTCCTACGAGCAGTACTTC
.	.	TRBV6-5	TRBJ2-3	CASSYSRENTQYF	TGTGCCAGCAGTTACTCGAGGGAGAATACGCAGTATTTT
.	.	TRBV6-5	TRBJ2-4	CASREGRAKNIQYF	TGTGCCAGCAGGGAGGGTCGAGCCAAAAACATTCAGTACTTC
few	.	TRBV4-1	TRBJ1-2	CASSQDLYRLNYGYTF	TGCGCCAGCAGCCAAGATCTGTACAGATTGAACTATGGCTACACCTTC
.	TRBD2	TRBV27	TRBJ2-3	CASSLLRTSGLDTQYF	TGTGCCAGCAGTTTATTGAGGACTAGCGGGTTAGATACGCAGTATTTT
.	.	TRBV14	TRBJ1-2	CASSQEYSNYGYTF	TGTGCCAGCAGCCAAGAGTATTCTAACTATGGCTACACCTTC
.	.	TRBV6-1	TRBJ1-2	CASSERDPKGDYGYTF	TGTGCCAGCAGTGAAAGGGATCCGAAGGGGGACTATGGCTACACCTTC
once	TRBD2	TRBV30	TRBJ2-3	CAWSLSGSGTDTQYF	TGTGCCTGGAGTCTAAGCGGGAGCGGCACAGATACGCAGTATTTT
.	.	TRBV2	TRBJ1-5	CASSEDKRIPQHF	TGTGCCAGCAGTGAGGACAAGAGGATCCCCCAGCATTTT
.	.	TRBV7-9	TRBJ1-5	CASSSEGVPQHF	TGTGCCAGCAGCTCCGAGGGGGTGCCCCAGCATTTT
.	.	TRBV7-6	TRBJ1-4	CASSLGGEEKLFF	TGTGCCAGCAGCTTAGGTGGAGAGGAAAAACTGTTTTTT
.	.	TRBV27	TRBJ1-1	CASSSGGPSTEAFF	TGTGCCAGCAGTTCGGGGGGCCCCAGCACTGAAGCTTTCTTT
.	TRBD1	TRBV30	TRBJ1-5	CAWSPPDRDQPQHF	TGTGCCTGGAGTCCACCGGACAGGGATCAGCCCCAGCATTTT
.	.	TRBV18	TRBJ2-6	CASSPMGSGANVLTF	TGTGCCAGCTCTCCCATGGGTTCTGGGGCCAACGTCCTGACTTTC
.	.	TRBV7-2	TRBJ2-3	CASSLVYQSTDTQYF	TGTGCCAGCAGCTTAGTCTACCAGTCCACAGATACGCAGTATTTT
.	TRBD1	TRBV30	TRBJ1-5	CAWSVRGGGLGNQPQHF	TGTGCCTGGAGTGTACGAGGGGGCGGACTTGGGAATCAGCCCCAGCATTTT
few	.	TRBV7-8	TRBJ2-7	CASSLDGGNFYEQYF	TGTGCCAGCAGCTTAGATGGCGGGAACTTTTACGAGCAGTACTTC
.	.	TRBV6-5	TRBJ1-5	CASFPGPYQPQHF	TGTGCCAGCTTCCCGGGACCCTATCAGCCCCAGCATTTT
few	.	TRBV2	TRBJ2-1	CATWGVDRNEQFF	TGTGCCACTTGGGGGGTAGATAGAAATGAGCAGTTCTTC
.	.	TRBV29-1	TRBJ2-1	CSARDFYSYNEQFF	TGCAGCGCCCGGGACTTTTACTCCTACAATGAGCAGTTCTTC
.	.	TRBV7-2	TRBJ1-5	CASRLNIDHNQPQHF	TGTGCCAGCAGATTAAACATTGATCACAATCAGCCCCAGCATTTT
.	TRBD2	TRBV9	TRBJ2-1	CASSGFLAAYNEQFF	TGTGCCAGCAGCGGTTTCCTAGCGGCCTACAATGAGCAGTTCTTC
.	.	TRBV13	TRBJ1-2	CASSLVQSAYGYTF	TGTGCCAGCAGCTTAGTGCAGTCCGCCTATGGCTACACTTTC
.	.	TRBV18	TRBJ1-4	CASSLRQTPGSGEKLFF	TGTGCCAGCTCACTCAGACAGACCCCTGGTTCGGGTGAAAAACTGTTTTTT
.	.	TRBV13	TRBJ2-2	CASSLGQGYAGELFF	TGTGCCAGCAGCTTAGGACAGGGCTACGCCGGGGAGCTGTTTTTT
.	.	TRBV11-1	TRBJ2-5	CASSLIKKETQYF	TGTGCCAGCAGCCTCATAAAGAAAGAGACCCAGTACTTC
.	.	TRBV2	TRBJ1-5	CASSVADGLNQPQHF	TGTGCCAGCAGTGTGGCAGACGGTCTCAATCAGCCCCAGCATTTT
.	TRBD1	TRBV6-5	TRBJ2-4	CASMQTLGQEYF	TGTGCCAGCATGCAAACCCTCGGACAGGAGTACTTC
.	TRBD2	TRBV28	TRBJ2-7	CASSLQTSGRDEQYF	TGTGCCAGCAGTCTCCAGACTAGCGGGAGAGACGAGCAGTACTTC
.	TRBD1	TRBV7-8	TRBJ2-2	CASSFLSGQGENGELFF	TGTGCCAGCAGCTTCCTCTCGGGACAGGGAGAAAACGGGGAGCTGTTTTTT
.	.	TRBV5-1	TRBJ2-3	CASSLTAGMSTSTDTQYF	TGCGCCAGCAGCTTAACTGCGGGAATGTCAACTAGCACAGATACGCAGTATTTT
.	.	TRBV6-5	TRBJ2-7	CASSLGHEQYF	TGTGCCAGCAGCCTTGGCCACGAGCAGTACTTC
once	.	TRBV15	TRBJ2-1	CATSPRVTFDEQFF	TGTGCCACCAGCCCTCGGGTGACGTTTGATGAGCAGTTCTTC
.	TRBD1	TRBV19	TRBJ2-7	CASSARDRGTHEQYF	TGTGCCAGTAGTGCCCGGGACAGGGGGACCCACGAGCAGTACTTC
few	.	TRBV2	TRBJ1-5	CASRGGQGGQPQHF	TGTGCCAGCAGGGGGGGGCAGGGTGGTCAGCCCCAGCATTTT
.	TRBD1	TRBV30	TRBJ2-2	CALTGGGNTGELFF	TGTGCCTTGACAGGGGGCGGTAACACCGGGGAGCTGTTTTTT
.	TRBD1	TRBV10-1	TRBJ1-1	CASSSDREGIRAFF	TGCGCCAGCAGTTCGGACAGGGAGGGGATCAGAGCTTTCTTT
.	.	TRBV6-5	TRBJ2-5	CASSPLALGTQYF	TGTGCCAGCAGCCCACTAGCTTTGGGGACCCAGTACTTC